The clone carrying this T cell receptor (beta chain) came up once. Antigen: not known. These data belong to a study of cytotoxic CD8 clonotypes in ibrutinib-treated CLL. Overall study: Outcomes included around 25 partial and 2 complete responses; after median about 68 months, approximately 14 stayed remitted and approximately 12 progressed. Study-level points and caveats: Clonality increased at ibrutinib response, then returned toward baseline at progression. Baseline clonality, above age-matched healthy donor levels, tracked circulating CD8+ T-cell counts.

The CDR3 runs to 14 residues. Trimming took off 8 bases at V and 0 bases at J, with 13 bases between the two ends. The germline V gene encodes CDR1 MNHNS and CDR2 SASEGT. Repertoires were generated with immunoSEQ multiplex PCR, while TCRdb's copy carries only in-frame clones and drops some. The sample lists fewer than 90,000 clones, around 84% occurring once. PBMCs were cryopreserved, and roughly 2.2 micrograms of genomic DNA from them went into TCR beta libraries. This receptor was identified in a human donor with chronic lymphocytic leukemia. The J gene is TRBJ1-1, the V gene TRBV6-1, with D unresolved. The starting material was PBMCs, obtained before ibrutinib treatment. CDR3 loop: CASYLGNMNTEAFF. In DNA form, the CDR3 reads TGTGCCAGCTATCTGGGCAACATGAACACTGAAGCTTTCTTT.